This T cell receptor beta chain was profiled in a study of lymphopenia after photon versus proton radiotherapy. For this clone: The antigen remains undetermined.

Study results and caveats: Photon-treated patients lost naive T cells and TCR diversity; proton-treated stayed stable. Only patients who died were analyzed for survival; proton advantage is unproven.

V was pared by 1 base and J by 3 bases, with 2 bases of the junction left unmatched. The CDR3 has 15 amino acids. The germline V gene has CDR1 LNHDA and CDR2 SQIVND (reference sequence). Profiled with immunoSEQ multiplex PCR; TCRdb holds only in-frame clones, not every one. The data show about 17,000 clones, roughly 88% seen once. This TCR was sampled from a man in his 70s with pancreatic cancer. This specimen consisted of peripheral blood, obtained from a patient treated with proton-based radiotherapy. The genes are TRBV19 and TRBJ2-7; TRBD1 matches 11 bases. The CDR3 sequence is CASSIAGTGGYEQYF. Here the CDR3 DNA reads TGTGCCAGTAGTATAGCAGGGACAGGGGGCTACGAGCAGTACTTC. The full variable domain, rest sourced from reference TRBV19 and TRBJ2-7, is DGGITQSPKYLFRKEGQNVTLSCEQNLNHDAMYWYRQDPGQGLRLIYYSQIVNDFQKGDIAEGYSVSREKKESFPLTVTSAQKNPTAFYLCASSIAGTGGYEQYFGPGTRLTVT.